This T cell receptor beta chain emerged from a study of cytomegalovirus exposure and HLA in healthy donors. General study points: When a later analysis compared HLA-associated TCR beta chains with equally common others, the HLA-associated chains turned out to be more clonally expanded and to have lower generation probabilities.

Comment on this clone: The target antigen is unknown.

Primers: 60 Vbeta forward and 13 Jbeta reverse. Generated by immunoSEQ multiplex PCR, the TCRdb table keeps only in-frame clones and is missing some. The sample consists of about 210,000 clones, around 83% of them appearing once. CDR3 size: 14 residues. Germline lookup yields CDR1 SGHRS and CDR2 YFSETQ. J gave up 3 bases and V 3 bases, and 2 bases lay outside the gene matches. The rearrangement links TRBV5-1 to TRBJ1-2, with TRBD1 matching over 10 bases. This TCR derives from a woman in her forties or fifties in good health and CMV-seropositive. Sequencing was carried out using PBMCs. The CDR3 loop is CASSSGTGDYGYTF. The CDR3 region has the DNA TGCGCCAGCAGCTCCGGGACAGGGGACTATGGCTACACCTTC.